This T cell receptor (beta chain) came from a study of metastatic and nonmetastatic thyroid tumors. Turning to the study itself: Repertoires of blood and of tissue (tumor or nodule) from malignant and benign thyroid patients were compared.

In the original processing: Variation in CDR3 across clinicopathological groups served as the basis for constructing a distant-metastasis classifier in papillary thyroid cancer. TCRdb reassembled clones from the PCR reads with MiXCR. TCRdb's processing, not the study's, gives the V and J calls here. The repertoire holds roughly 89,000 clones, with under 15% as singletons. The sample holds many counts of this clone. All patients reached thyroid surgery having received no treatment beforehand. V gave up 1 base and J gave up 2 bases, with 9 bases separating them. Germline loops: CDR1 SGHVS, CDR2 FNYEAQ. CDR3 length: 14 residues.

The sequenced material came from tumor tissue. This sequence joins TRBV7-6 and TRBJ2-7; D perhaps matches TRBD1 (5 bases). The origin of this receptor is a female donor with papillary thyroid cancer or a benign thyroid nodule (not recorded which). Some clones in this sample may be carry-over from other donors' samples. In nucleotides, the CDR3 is TGTGCCAGCAGCTTAGATGCAGGGCCCTACGAGCAGTACTTC. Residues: CASSLDAGPYEQYF.